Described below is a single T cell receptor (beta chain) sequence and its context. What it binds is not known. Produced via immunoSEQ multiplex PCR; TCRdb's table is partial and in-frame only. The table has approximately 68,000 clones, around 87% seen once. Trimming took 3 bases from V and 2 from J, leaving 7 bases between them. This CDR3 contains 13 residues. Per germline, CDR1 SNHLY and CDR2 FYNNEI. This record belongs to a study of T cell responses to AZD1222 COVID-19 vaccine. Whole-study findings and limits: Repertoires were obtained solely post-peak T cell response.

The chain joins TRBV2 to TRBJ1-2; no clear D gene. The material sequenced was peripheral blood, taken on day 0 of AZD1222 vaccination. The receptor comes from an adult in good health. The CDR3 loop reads CASSDGPNYGYTF. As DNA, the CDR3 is TGTGCCAGCAGTGACGGGCCGAACTATGGCTACACCTTC.